This paragraph covers one T cell receptor (beta chain) sequence. Its antigen is unknown. The data were obtained in a study of blood T cells in healthy people across ages. The CDR3 is made up of 18 amino acids. Looked up from germline, CDR1 is LGHNA and CDR2 is YSLEER. Trimming pared 0 bases from V and 4 bases from J, leaving 18 bases between. Study-level points and caveats: It was held that diversity estimates obtained from one million T cells represented underestimates.

It was with a sample-barcoded 5' primer and a J-beta primer mix that a second PCR of about 6 to 12 cycles was run. In TCRdb, the 5' RACE reads were re-called with MiXCR into one record per CDR3 protein. Here the sample spans around 800,000 distinct CDR3 sequences, around two fifths being singletons. The specimen was blood. The chain uses TRBV4-3 and TRBJ2-2, with D possibly matching TRBD1 (5 bases). This TCR derives from a man aged 60 to 69 in good health. The CDR3 loop reads CASSQDARTGARTGELFF. CDR3 in DNA: TGCGCCAGCAGCCAAGATGCCCGAACAGGAGCACGCACCGGGGAGCTGTTTTTT.